This record looks at one TCR beta chain sequence and its context. V was pared by 10 bases and J by 3 bases, with 19 bases between. In germline, CDR1 is ENHRY, CDR2 SYGVKD. This CDR3 has 15 amino acids. Templates that were synthetic TCR analogs were spiked into each PCR. Using immunoSEQ multiplex PCR, the repertoire was profiled, and TCRdb retains in-frame clones only, with some absent. The table lists approximately 71,000 clones, roughly nine tenths of them singletons, with less than 4% in the top ten. The data derive from a study of PD-L1 blockade in urothelial cancer. Background on the study: Blood-derived samples held a median around 140,000 T cells.

Sequenced here: PBMCs, sampled around atezolizumab (anti-PD-L1) treatment. The chain carries TRBV10-3 and TRBJ1-5; D gene uncertain. The sequence derives from a man aged 55-75 years with urothelial cancer. The CDR3 DNA sequence: TGTGCCACCGGTTTGGGCAGTAACTTCAATCAGCCCCAGCATTTT. Translating it yields CATGLGSNFNQPQHF.